This note documents a single T cell receptor (beta chain) sequence. What it recognizes is unknown. The source of the sample is a study of PD-1 blockade in classical Hodgkin lymphoma. Overall study results and limits: Why repertoires differed is undefined; disease activity or prior therapy possibly contributed. Any patient who commenced nivolumab under 1 year after ASCT was excluded.

V shed 8 bases and J shed 4 bases, with 8 bases lying between them. The CDR3 is made up of 11 amino acids. CDR1 and CDR2 from the germline V gene are MNHNY and SVGAGI (reference sequence). The table came from immunoSEQ multiplex PCR; TCRdb's copy has only in-frame clones and leaves some out. The data hold about 24,000 clones, with 84% observed a single time. The sample's time point: cycle 4 day 1 (C4D1), after 6 weeks of nivolumab. Every patient had relapsed following autologous stem cell transplantation, and cohorts differed in brentuximab vedotin exposure. The V gene is TRBV6-6, the J gene TRBJ1-1; D is uncertain. Sequenced material: peripheral blood mononuclear cells (PBMCs), taken before the fourth cycle of nivolumab. The receptor's source is a human donor with classical Hodgkin lymphoma. CDR3 bases: TGTGCCAGCTGGGAGGGCACTGAAGCTTTCTTT. Translating gives CASWEGTEAFF.